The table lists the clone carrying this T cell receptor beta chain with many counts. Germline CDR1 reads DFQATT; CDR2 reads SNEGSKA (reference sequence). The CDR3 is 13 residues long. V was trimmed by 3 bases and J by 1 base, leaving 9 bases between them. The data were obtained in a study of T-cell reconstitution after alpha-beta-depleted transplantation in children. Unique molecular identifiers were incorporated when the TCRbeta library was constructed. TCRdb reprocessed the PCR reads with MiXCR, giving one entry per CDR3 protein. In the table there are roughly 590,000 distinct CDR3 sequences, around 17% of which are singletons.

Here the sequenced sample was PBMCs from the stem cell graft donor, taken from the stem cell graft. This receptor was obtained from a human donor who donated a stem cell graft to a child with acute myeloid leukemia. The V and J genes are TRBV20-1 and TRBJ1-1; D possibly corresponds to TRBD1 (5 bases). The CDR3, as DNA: TGCAGTGCTAGGAGGGGAGCGAACACTGAAGCTTTCTTT. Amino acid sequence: CSARRGANTEAFF.